Here is one T cell receptor (beta chain) with its context. No antigen is known for it. The PCR was carried out with 60 Vbeta primers and 13 Jbeta primers. Some clones are missing from TCRdb's copy, which holds only in-frame ones; the method was immunoSEQ multiplex PCR. The sample has about 140,000 clones, and its top ten clones hold around 2.2%. Germline CDR1 is SGHNT and CDR2 is YYREEE (reference sequence). The CDR3 length is 12 residues. V shed 4 bases and J shed 0 bases, with 3 bases lying between them. This record comes from a study of cytomegalovirus exposure and HLA in healthy donors. Study-level results: Prediction of most subjects' HLA-A and HLA-B alleles by TCR beta sequences was reportedly accurate. The authors later found HLA-associated TCR beta chains more clonally expanded than equally common others. In a later analysis, DRB1 alleles had the most associated TCRs; HLA-C alleles the fewest. CMV antigen specificity of a few CMV-associated chains was confirmed in vitro.

The J gene is TRBJ2-3, the V gene TRBV5-4; no clear D gene. What was sequenced was PBMCs. This sequence originates from a young woman in good health and CMV-seronegative. The CDR3 loop is CASSESTDTQYF. DNA of the CDR3: TGTGCCAGCAGCGAGAGCACAGATACGCAGTATTTT.